This paragraph reports one T cell receptor beta chain. The data were produced by immunoSEQ multiplex PCR, yet TCRdb's version contains in-frame clones alone and is incomplete. The sample gives about 150,000 clones, around nine tenths of which show up once; under 8% is in the top ten. These data come from a study of T cell responses to AZD1222 COVID-19 vaccine. This CDR3 is built from 16 residues. V shed 6 bases and J 1 base; nucleotides not matched to a gene: 11. The V gene's germline CDR1 is MNHNY and CDR2 SVGAGI (reference sequence). The sequence was collected from an adult who had recovered from COVID-19. The material sequenced was peripheral blood, taken after recovery from COVID-19. The chain is built from TRBV6-6 and TRBJ1-1, with 7 bases fitting TRBD1. CDR3 DNA: TGTGCCAGCAGACCCGGGACAGCTAATTCGAACACTGAAGCTTTCTTT. Amino acids: CASRPGTANSNTEAFF.